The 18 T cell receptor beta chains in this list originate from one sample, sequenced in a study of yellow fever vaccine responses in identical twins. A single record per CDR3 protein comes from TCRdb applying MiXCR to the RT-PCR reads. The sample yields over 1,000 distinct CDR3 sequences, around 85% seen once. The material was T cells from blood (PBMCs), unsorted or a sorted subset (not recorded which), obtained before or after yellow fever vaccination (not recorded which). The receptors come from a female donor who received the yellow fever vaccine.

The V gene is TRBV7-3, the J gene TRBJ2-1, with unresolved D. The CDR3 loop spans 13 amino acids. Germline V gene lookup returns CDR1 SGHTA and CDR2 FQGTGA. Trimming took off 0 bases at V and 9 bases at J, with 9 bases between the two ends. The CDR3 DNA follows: TGTGCCAGCAGCTTAACGGGTGGTAGTGAGCAGTTCTTC. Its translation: CASSLTGGSEQFF.

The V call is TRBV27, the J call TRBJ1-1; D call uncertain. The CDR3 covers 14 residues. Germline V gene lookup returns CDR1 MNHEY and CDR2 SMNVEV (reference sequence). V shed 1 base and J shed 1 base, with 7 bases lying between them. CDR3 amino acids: CASSLLGQNTEAFF. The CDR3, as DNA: TGTGCCAGCAGTTTATTAGGGCAGAACACTGAAGCTTTCTTT.

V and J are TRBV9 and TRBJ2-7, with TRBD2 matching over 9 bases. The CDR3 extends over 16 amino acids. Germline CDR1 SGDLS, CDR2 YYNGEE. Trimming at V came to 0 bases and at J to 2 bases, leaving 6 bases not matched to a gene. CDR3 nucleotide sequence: TGTGCCAGCAGCGTAGGCCTGACTAGCGGACCCTACGAGCAGTACTTC. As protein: CASSVGLTSGPYEQYF.

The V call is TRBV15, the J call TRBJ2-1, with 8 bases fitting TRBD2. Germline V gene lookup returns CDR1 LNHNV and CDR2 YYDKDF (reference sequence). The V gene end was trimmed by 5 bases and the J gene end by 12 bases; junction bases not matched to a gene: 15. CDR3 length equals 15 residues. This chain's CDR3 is CATSYSGAPMTAQFF. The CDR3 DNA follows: TGTGCCACCAGCTATAGCGGGGCTCCTATGACTGCGCAGTTCTTC.

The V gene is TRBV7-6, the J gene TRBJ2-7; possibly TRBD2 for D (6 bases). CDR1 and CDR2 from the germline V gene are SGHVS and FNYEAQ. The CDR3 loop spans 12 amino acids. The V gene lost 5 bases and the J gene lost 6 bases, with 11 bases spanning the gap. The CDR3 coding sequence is TGTGCCAGCAGCCCCGGACTACTCGAGCAGTACTTC. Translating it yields CASSPGLLEQYF.

The CDR3 loop is CATSRDPGRTYEQYF. CDR3 bases: TGTGCCACCAGCAGAGATCCGGGCAGAACCTACGAGCAGTACTTC. This chain connects TRBV15 to TRBJ2-7, with no clear D. Germline V CDR1 and CDR2: LNHNV, YYDKDF (reference sequence). The CDR3 has 15 residues. Trimming cost V 0 bases and J 2 bases, with 11 bases left between them.

The CDR3 region is CAISYDRDLNQPQHF. The DNA of the CDR3 is TGTGCCATCAGCTATGACCGGGACTTAAATCAGCCCCAGCATTTT. V usage is TRBV10-3 and J usage is TRBJ1-5; D possibly corresponds to TRBD1 (5 bases). The germline V gene encodes CDR1 ENHRY and CDR2 SYGVKD. V was pared by 6 bases and J by 4 bases, with 16 bases between. The CDR3 consists of 15 residues.

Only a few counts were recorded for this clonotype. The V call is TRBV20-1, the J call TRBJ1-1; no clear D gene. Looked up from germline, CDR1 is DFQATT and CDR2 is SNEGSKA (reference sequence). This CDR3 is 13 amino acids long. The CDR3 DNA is TGCAATCCCGGAGGCACCTCGAACACTGAAGCTTTCTTT. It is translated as CNPGGTSNTEAFF.

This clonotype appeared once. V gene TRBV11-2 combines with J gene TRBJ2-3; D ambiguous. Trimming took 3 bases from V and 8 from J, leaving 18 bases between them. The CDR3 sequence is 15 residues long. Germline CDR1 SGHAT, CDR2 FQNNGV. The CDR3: CASSFSLSALVTQYF. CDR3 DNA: TGTGCCAGCAGCTTTTCTCTATCAGCGTTGGTTACGCAGTATTTT.

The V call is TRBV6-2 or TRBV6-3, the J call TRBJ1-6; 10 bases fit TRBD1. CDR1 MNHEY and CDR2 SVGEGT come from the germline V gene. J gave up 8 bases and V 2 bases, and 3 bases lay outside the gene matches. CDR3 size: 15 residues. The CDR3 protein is CASSYGDRGDSPLHF. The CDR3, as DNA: TGTGCCAGCAGTTACGGGGACAGGGGTGATTCACCCCTCCACTTT.

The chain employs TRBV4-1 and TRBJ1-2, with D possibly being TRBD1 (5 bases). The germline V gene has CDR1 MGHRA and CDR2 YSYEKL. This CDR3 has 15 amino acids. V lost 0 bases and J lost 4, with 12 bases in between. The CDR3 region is CASSQDWGGTYGYTF. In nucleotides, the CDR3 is TGCGCCAGCAGCCAAGATTGGGGGGGGACCTATGGCTACACCTTC.

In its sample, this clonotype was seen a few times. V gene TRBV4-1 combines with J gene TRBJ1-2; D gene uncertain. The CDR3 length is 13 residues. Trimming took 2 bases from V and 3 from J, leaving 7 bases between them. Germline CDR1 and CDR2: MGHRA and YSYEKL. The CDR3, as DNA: TGCGCCAGCAGCCAAACAAGGGACTATGGCTACACCTTC. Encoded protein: CASSQTRDYGYTF.

CDR3 bases: TGTGCCAGCAGCCCGCCAGGGACAGGGTTTGTGGAGCAGTACTTC. Its translation: CASSPPGTGFVEQYF. The rearrangement uses TRBV11-1 and TRBJ2-7, with 9 bases that match TRBD1. The V and J ends lost 5 bases and 7 bases, in that order; junction bases with no gene match: 12. The CDR3 consists of 15 residues. Germline lookup yields CDR1 SGHAT and CDR2 FQDESV (reference sequence). Together with reference TRBV11-1 and TRBJ2-7, the CDR3 gives the full variable domain: EAEVAQSPRYKITEKSQAVAFWCDPISGHATLYWYRQILGQGPELLVQFQDESVVDDSQLPKDRFSAERLKGVDSTLKIQPAELGDSAMYLCASSPPGTGFVEQYFGPGTRLTVT.

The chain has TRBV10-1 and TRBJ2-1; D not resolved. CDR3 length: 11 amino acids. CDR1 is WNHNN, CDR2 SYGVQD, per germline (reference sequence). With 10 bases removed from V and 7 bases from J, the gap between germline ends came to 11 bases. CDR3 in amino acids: CAKNRINEQFF. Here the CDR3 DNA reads TGCGCCAAAAATAGAATAAATGAGCAGTTCTTC.

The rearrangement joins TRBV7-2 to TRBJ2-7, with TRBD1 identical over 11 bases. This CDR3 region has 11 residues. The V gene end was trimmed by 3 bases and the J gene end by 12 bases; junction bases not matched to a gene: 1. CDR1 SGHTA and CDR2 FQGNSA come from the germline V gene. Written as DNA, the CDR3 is TGTGCCAGCAGCTTGGGGACAGGGGGGTACTTC. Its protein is CASSLGTGGYF.

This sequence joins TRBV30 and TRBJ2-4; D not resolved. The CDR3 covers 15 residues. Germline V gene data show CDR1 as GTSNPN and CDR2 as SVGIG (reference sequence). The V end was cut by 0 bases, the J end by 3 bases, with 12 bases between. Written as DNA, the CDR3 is TGTGCCTGGAGTGTTGTCGCGTTAGGCAAAAACATTCAGTACTTC. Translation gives CAWSVVALGKNIQYF. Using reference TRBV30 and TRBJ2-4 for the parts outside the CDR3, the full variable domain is SQTIHQWPATLVQPVGSPLSLECTVEGTSNPNLYWYRQAAGRGLQLLFYSVGIGQISSEVPQNLSASRPQDRQFILSSKKLLLSDSGFYLCAWSVVALGKNIQYFGAGTRLSVL.

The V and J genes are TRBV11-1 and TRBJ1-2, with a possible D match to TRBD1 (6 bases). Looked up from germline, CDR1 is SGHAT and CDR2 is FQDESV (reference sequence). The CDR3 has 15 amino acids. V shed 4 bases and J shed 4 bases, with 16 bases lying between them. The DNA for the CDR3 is TGTGCCAGCAGCTCCCAGACAGGAACCCTCTATGGCTACACCTTC. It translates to CASSSQTGTLYGYTF.

CDR3 residues: CSVGGAYEQYF. CDR3 nucleotides: TGCAGCGTTGGAGGGGCCTACGAGCAGTACTTC. This chain uses TRBV29-1 with TRBJ2-7, with D perhaps given as TRBD1 or TRBD2 (5 bases each). Germline assignment: CDR1 SQVTM and CDR2 ANQGSEA. Trimming removed 4 bases at V and 2 bases at J, with 6 bases between. The CDR3 length is 11 residues.